The source of this TCR beta chain is a study of control samples from healthy donors and cancer patients. Some clones are missing from TCRdb's copy, which holds only in-frame ones; the method was immunoSEQ multiplex PCR. This table has around 30,000 clones, around 90% appearing once. Germline-derived CDR1 and CDR2 are SGHNT and YYREEE (reference sequence). The CDR3 sequence is 16 residues long. With V trimmed by 4 bases and J by 0 bases, 7 bases remained unmatched. The TCR was taken from a man aged 45-60 years with lung cancer. The chain has TRBV5-4 and TRBJ2-3; 8 bases are shared with TRBD2. Material: PBMCs. The CDR3 spells CASSALTSESTDTQYF. The CDR3 bases are TGTGCCAGCAGCGCCCTGACTAGCGAAAGCACAGATACGCAGTATTTT.